This T cell receptor (beta chain) stems from a study of control samples from healthy donors and cancer patients. V lost 5 bases, J lost 0 bases, and 15 bases lay in between. The CDR3 consists of 16 residues. The germline gives CDR1 ENHRY, CDR2 SYGVKD. TCRdb keeps only in-frame clones here, not all; method: immunoSEQ multiplex PCR. The sample lists 150,000 to 200,000 clones, just over 85% seen once, with more than 1.5% in the top ten. The sample holds a few counts of this clone. The sample comprised blood. The chain uses TRBV10-3 and TRBJ2-3; D may match TRBD1 or TRBD2 (5 bases each). The clonotype was recovered from a man aged 18 to 30 in good health. In nucleotides, the CDR3 is TGTGCCATCAGTCCCTGGGACGTTTTTAGCACAGATACGCAGTATTTT. Residues: CAISPWDVFSTDTQYF.